This is a list of T cell receptor beta chains from one sample in a study of beta chain features in type 1 diabetes. The method was immunoSEQ multiplex PCR; TCRdb's version includes in-frame clones alone and lacks a portion of them. The table records fewer than 400,000 clones, 8% of them present only once. Sequenced input: central memory CD4+ T cells from blood. These receptors originate from a woman aged 18-30 years in good health. Both conserved end residues are part of each CDR3. D genes are given only for firm matches. Not all rows give a size; the values are once, few, many and, for expanded clones, a class.

CDR3,DNA,V,size,J,D
CASSHTTGTERAFF,TGCGCCAGCAGCCATACCACCGGGACAGAGCGAGCTTTCTTT,TRBV4-3,-,TRBJ1-1,TRBD1
CASSAGVQETQYF,TGTGCCAGCAGTGCGGGTGTTCAAGAGACCCAGTACTTC,TRBV25-1,-,TRBJ2-5,-
CASSPGQHGLAFWGEQFF,TGCGCCAGCAGCCCGGGACAGCACGGACTAGCTTTCTGGGGAGAGCAGTTCTTC,TRBV5-1,-,TRBJ2-1,-
CSVGDGYSNQPQHF,TGCAGCGTTGGGGACGGATATAGCAATCAGCCCCAGCATTTT,TRBV29-1,few,TRBJ1-5,-
CASSYGIAGVETQYF,TGTGCCAGCAGTTACGGCATAGCGGGAGTGGAGACCCAGTACTTC,TRBV6-5,-,TRBJ2-5,TRBD2
CASRAGTGGYSNQPQHF,TGTGCCAGCAGAGCCGGGACAGGGGGATATAGCAATCAGCCCCAGCATTTT,TRBV2,few,TRBJ1-5,TRBD1
CASSRNAGTSGETQYF,TGCGCCAGCAGCCGAAACGCCGGGACGTCTGGAGAGACCCAGTACTTC,TRBV7-2,-,TRBJ2-5,-
CASSPAGTEYGYTF,TGTGCCAGCTCACCGGCCGGGACCGAGTATGGCTACACCTTC,TRBV18,few,TRBJ1-2,-
CASSEQGGLNEQYF,TGTGCCAGCTCAGAACAGGGTGGGCTCAACGAGCAGTACTTC,TRBV6-1,few,TRBJ2-7,-
CASSLAAWDEQFF,TGCGCCAGCAGCTTGGCCGCGTGGGATGAGCAGTTCTTC,TRBV5-1,few,TRBJ2-1,-
CASSSGGQTNIQYF,TGCGCCAGCAGCTCAGGGGGGCAGACAAACATTCAGTACTTC,TRBV5-1,-,TRBJ2-4,-
CASSLAGGNNEQFF,TGTGCCAGCAGTTTAGCGGGAGGGAACAATGAGCAGTTCTTC,TRBV28,few,TRBJ2-1,TRBD2
CATSGGAGGVTDTQYF,TGTGCCACCAGCGGGGGGGCAGGGGGCGTCACAGATACGCAGTATTTT,TRBV15,-,TRBJ2-3,-
CASRRAGSPGELFF,TGTGCCAGCAGGCGAGCGGGAAGTCCAGGGGAGCTGTTTTTT,TRBV6-1,few,TRBJ2-2,TRBD2
CASSLGGYTQYF,TGTGCCAGCAGCTTAGGAGGGTATACGCAGTATTTT,TRBV7-8,few,TRBJ2-3,-
CASSLDRAGINEQFF,TGCGCCAGCAGCTTGGACAGGGCAGGTATCAATGAGCAGTTCTTC,TRBV5-1,-,TRBJ2-1,-
CASKEGNNQPQHF,TGTGCCAGTAAAGAGGGGAATAATCAGCCCCAGCATTTT,TRBV19,-,TRBJ1-5,-
CASRGQPNTEAFF,TGTGCCAGCAGGGGACAGCCGAACACTGAAGCTTTCTTT,TRBV2,many,TRBJ1-1,TRBD1
CASSKRRAQETQYF,TGTGCCAGCAGTAAACGGAGGGCCCAAGAGACCCAGTACTTC,TRBV2,many,TRBJ2-5,-
CASSWTDSSTDTQYF,TGTGCTAGCAGCTGGACGGATAGTAGCACAGATACGCAGTATTTT,TRBV7-7,few,TRBJ2-3,-
CASSAYWANTEAFF,TGTGCCAGCAGTGCTTACTGGGCGAACACTGAAGCTTTCTTT,TRBV6-5,-,TRBJ1-1,-
CASSPPSRGWGGETQYF,TGTGCCAGCAGCCCCCCTTCTCGGGGTTGGGGTGGGGAGACCCAGTACTTC,TRBV7-9,few,TRBJ2-5,-
CASSKTGEGHGKLFF,TGTGCCAGCAGCAAGACAGGGGAGGGCCACGGAAAACTGTTTTTT,TRBV7-9,many,TRBJ1-4,TRBD1
CASRSGGWAYNEQFF,TGTGCCAGCAGGTCGGGAGGGTGGGCCTACAATGAGCAGTTCTTC,TRBV6-5,few,TRBJ2-1,TRBD2
CASSVTEFSSYEQYF,TGTGCCAGCAGCGTAACGGAATTCAGCTCCTACGAGCAGTACTTC,TRBV9,few,TRBJ2-7,-
CASSPGGDLNEQFF,TGTGCCAGCAGCCCCGGAGGGGACCTAAATGAGCAGTTCTTC,TRBV11-3,-,TRBJ2-1,-
CSVEDLVQGEAFF,TGCAGCGTTGAAGATCTTGTGCAGGGGGAAGCTTTCTTT,TRBV29-1,few,TRBJ1-1,-
CASRWTGVGYGYNEQFF,TGTGCCAGCAGATGGACAGGGGTCGGTTACGGTTACAATGAGCAGTTCTTC,TRBV27,many,TRBJ2-1,TRBD1
CASSLLIGGDEQYF,TGCGCCAGCAGCTTGCTGATTGGGGGGGACGAGCAGTACTTC,TRBV5-1,few,TRBJ2-7,TRBD2
CAISESGLAGANEQFF,TGTGCCATCAGTGAGTCCGGCCTAGCGGGAGCTAATGAGCAGTTCTTC,TRBV10-3,many,TRBJ2-1,TRBD2
CASSLFGLAAGELFF,TGTGCCAGCAGCTTGTTCGGACTAGCCGCCGGGGAGCTGTTTTTT,TRBV5-6,-,TRBJ2-2,TRBD2
CASSQDRPGGYTF,TGTGCCAGCAGCCAAGATCGGCCGGGCGGCTACACCTTC,TRBV14,few,TRBJ1-2,-